This T cell receptor beta chain was identified during a study of control samples from healthy donors and cancer patients. This clone occurred a few times. CDR3 length: 16 amino acids. Germline CDR1 is SGHVS and CDR2 is FQNEAQ. The ends lost 2 bases at V and 16 bases at J; junction bases unmatched: 16. TCRdb's table, derived via immunoSEQ multiplex PCR, lists solely in-frame clones and lacks some. In the table there are tens of thousands of clones, about 90% of which are singletons. The rearrangement uses TRBV7-8 and TRBJ2-1; 11 nucleotides match TRBD1. The clonotype comes from an older woman with lung cancer. The source material was PBMCs. The CDR3, as DNA: TGTGCCAGCAGCTTAAGGTGGGTGGGACAGGGGGGACCCCCATTCTTC. Translating it yields CASSLRWVGQGGPPFF.